The 32 T cell receptor beta chains in this list originate from one sample, sequenced in a study of OX40 agonist ivuxolimab in advanced cancers. The data were produced by immunoSEQ multiplex PCR, yet TCRdb's version contains in-frame clones alone and is incomplete. The table includes about 32,000 clones, about four fifths detected once. The sequenced sample was CD4+ or CD8+ T cells sorted from blood, obtained in a trial of the OX40 agonist ivuxolimab. Receptors were obtained from an adult with an advanced solid tumor such as melanoma, head and neck, liver or kidney cancer.

The rearrangement links TRBV7-9 to TRBJ1-3, with D unclear. V gave up 5 bases and J gave up 8 bases, with 10 bases separating them. The germline V gene encodes CDR1 SEHNR and CDR2 FQNEAQ (reference sequence). There are 12 residues in the CDR3. The CDR3: CASSPRGDTIYF. Here the CDR3 DNA reads TGTGCCAGCAGCCCGCGCGGAGACACCATATATTTT.

This chain joins TRBV4-3 and TRBJ2-5, with 7 positions matching TRBD2. The V gene end was trimmed by 4 bases and the J gene end by 5 bases; junction bases not matched to a gene: 7. Looked up from germline, CDR1 is LGHNA and CDR2 is YSLEER. The CDR3 runs 14 residues. For the CDR3, the DNA is TGCGCCAGCAGCCCGAGTGGGGGAGGGGAGACCCAGTACTTC. Protein product: CASSPSGGGETQYF.

The chain links TRBV5-6 to TRBJ1-2; D unclear. V was trimmed by 0 bases and J by 5 bases, leaving 11 bases between them. The CDR3 runs 14 residues. Germline loops: CDR1 SGHDT, CDR2 YYEEEE. CDR3: CASSLEAGRYGYTF. The CDR3 coding sequence is TGTGCCAGCAGCTTGGAGGCAGGCAGATATGGCTACACCTTC.

The V gene is TRBV27, the J gene TRBJ1-2; D unresolved. The germline gives CDR1 MNHEY, CDR2 SMNVEV (reference sequence). This CDR3 contains 18 residues. V lost 3 bases and J 2 bases, leaving 22 bases between the germline ends. The CDR3 nucleotides are TGTGCCAGCAGTTTGAAGTCAATTGGTGTGGCTGGAAACTATGGCTACACCTTC. Its protein product is CASSLKSIGVAGNYGYTF.

The rearrangement uses TRBV19 and TRBJ2-7; weak D call: TRBD2 (6 bases). CDR1 and CDR2 (germline): LNHDA, SQIVND (reference sequence). The germline V and J ends were trimmed by 5 bases and 6 bases, with 23 bases remaining between them. This CDR3 comprises 16 residues. The CDR3: CASSAGTGAGKLEQYF. CDR3 DNA sequence: TGTGCCAGTAGTGCTGGGACTGGGGCGGGGAAGCTCGAGCAGTACTTC.

The rearrangement uses TRBV6-5 and TRBJ2-4; unclear D gene. Germline-derived CDR1 and CDR2 are MNHEY and SVGAGI. This CDR3 has 15 amino acids. Trimming removed 2 bases from V and 4 bases from J, with 12 bases in between. DNA for the CDR3: TGTGCCAGCAGTTACAGGGAACCATGGAAAAACATTCAGTACTTC. It encodes CASSYREPWKNIQYF.

This chain links TRBV9 with TRBJ2-5; 9 bases line up with TRBD1. CDR1 is SGDLS and CDR2 is YYNGEE in the germline V gene. CDR3 length equals 14 residues. V lost 3 bases, J lost 4 bases, and 4 bases stayed unmatched. This CDR3 is CASSGGQGIETQYF. Written as DNA, the CDR3 is TGTGCCAGCAGCGGAGGACAGGGGATAGAGACCCAGTACTTC.

Comments on this clone: At one of its ends the junction is not consistent with the germline gene, which may arise from a read error. The V and J genes are TRBV5-1 and TRBJ2-5; no reliable D call. This CDR3 is 12 amino acids long. Germline assignment: CDR1 SGHRS and CDR2 YFSETQ. For the CDR3, the DNA is TGCGCCAGCAGCGCGGACCATGAGACCCAGTACTTC. This sequence encodes CASSADHETQYF.

The genes are TRBV18 and TRBJ2-3; D remains unclear. Per the germline V gene, CDR1 is KGHSH and CDR2 is LQKENI. V lost 3 bases and J 0 bases, leaving 1 base between the germline ends. The CDR3 length is 12 residues. The CDR3 loop reads CASSPSTDTQYF. CDR3 nucleotide sequence: TGTGCCAGCTCACCGAGCACAGATACGCAGTATTTT.

The chain has TRBV18 and TRBJ1-1; the D is unclear. The V end was cut by 3 bases, the J end by 1 base, with 12 bases between. From germline, CDR1 is KGHSH and CDR2 LQKENI. The CDR3 totals 15 residues. The CDR3 is CASSPRPRQNTEAFF. The CDR3 DNA is TGTGCCAGCTCACCGAGACCCCGACAGAACACTGAAGCTTTCTTT.

The V gene is TRBV6-6, the J gene TRBJ2-5, with a possible D match to TRBD2 (6 bases). V was pared by 2 bases and J by 5 bases, with 6 bases between. Germline CDR1 is MNHNY and CDR2 is SVGAGI (reference sequence). There are 12 residues in the CDR3. The CDR3 sequence is CASSYGGETQYF. The CDR3 DNA reads as TGTGCCAGCAGTTACGGGGGGGAGACCCAGTACTTC.

The chain couples TRBV2 to TRBJ1-1, with a possible D match to TRBD1 (6 bases). CDR1 and CDR2 from the germline V gene are SNHLY and FYNNEI. The CDR3 is made up of 14 amino acids. The ends were cut back, 6 bases at V and 1 base at J, with 12 bases in the middle. The CDR3 nucleotides are TGTGCCAGCAGCCCAGTGACAGGGAACACTGAAGCTTTCTTT. Residues: CASSPVTGNTEAFF.

This chain connects TRBV2 to TRBJ2-3; 8 nucleotides line up with TRBD2. Trimming cost V 7 bases and J 0 bases; bases outside gene matches: 6. The CDR3 length is 15 residues. The germline CDR1 and CDR2 sequences are SNHLY and FYNNEI. CDR3 sequence (DNA): TGTGCCAGCAAGGCGGGAGGTACTAGCACAGATACGCAGTATTTT. Its translation is CASKAGGTSTDTQYF.

The rearrangement uses TRBV5-1 and TRBJ2-5; 8 bases are a match to TRBD2. The CDR3 totals 17 residues. Germline V gene data show CDR1 as SGHRS and CDR2 as YFSETQ. V dropped 0 bases and J dropped 2; count of bases not matched to a gene: 9. CDR3 sequence: CASSLAGTGGLQETQYF. The DNA for the CDR3 is TGCGCCAGCAGCTTGGCCGGAACGGGAGGGTTACAAGAGACCCAGTACTTC.

This clone was detected once. The rearrangement uses TRBV6-5 and TRBJ2-7; D perhaps matches TRBD2 (5 bases). The CDR3 runs 13 residues. CDR1 is MNHEY, CDR2 SVGAGI, per germline. Trimming pared 6 bases from V and 4 bases from J, leaving 13 bases between. The CDR3 region has the DNA TGTGCCAGCAGGACCGGGAACAATTACGAGCAGTACTTC. Protein product: CASRTGNNYEQYF.

The chain uses TRBV7-6 and TRBJ1-2; no reliable D call. V was trimmed by 1 base and J by 8 bases, leaving 11 bases between them. CDR1 SGHVS and CDR2 FNYEAQ come from the germline V gene. This CDR3 region has 13 residues. The CDR3 region has the DNA TGTGCCAGCAGCTTAGTGTCGTCGGAAGGCTACACCTTC. This codes for CASSLVSSEGYTF.

The chain joins TRBV19 to TRBJ2-7; possible D gene TRBD2, 5 bases. V was clipped by 10 bases and J by 6 bases, with 16 bases between them. Germline CDR1 reads LNHDA; CDR2 reads SQIVND (reference sequence). The CDR3 covers 12 residues. CDR3: CATTTRQGEQYF. DNA for the CDR3: TGTGCCACAACCACTAGGCAAGGCGAGCAGTACTTC.

The chain recombines TRBV5-1 with TRBJ1-1; no firm D call. V shed 0 bases and J shed 0 bases, with 9 bases lying between them. The CDR3 is 15 amino acids. Germline V CDR1 and CDR2: SGHRS, YFSETQ. The CDR3 region has the DNA TGCGCCAGCAGCTTGGAGGCGGAGGTGAACACTGAAGCTTTCTTT. Translated, it gives CASSLEAEVNTEAFF.

The chain combines TRBV14 with TRBJ1-6; 7 bases fit TRBD1. The V gene end was trimmed by 1 base and the J gene end by 7 bases; junction bases not matched to a gene: 1. CDR1 and CDR2 (germline): SGHDN, FVKESK. The CDR3 spans 14 residues. The CDR3 protein is CASSQGRGNSPLHF. Written as DNA, the CDR3 is TGTGCCAGCAGCCAAGGCAGGGGGAATTCACCCCTCCACTTT.

The chain recombines TRBV7-2 with TRBJ1-2; 8 bases line up with TRBD1. The CDR3 is 13 amino acids. The J segment lost 2 bases and the V segment lost 5 bases, leaving 1 base of the junction unmatched. Germline loops: CDR1 SGHTA, CDR2 FQGNSA. The CDR3 is CASSRTGNYGYTF. The CDR3 DNA sequence: TGTGCCAGCAGCAGGACAGGGAACTATGGCTACACCTTC.

The chain combines TRBV2 with TRBJ2-1, with D possibly TRBD1 on 5 matching bases. V was trimmed by 4 bases and J by 0 bases, leaving 19 bases between them. The CDR3 totals 18 residues. Germline loops: CDR1 SNHLY, CDR2 FYNNEI. The CDR3 DNA reads as TGTGCCAGCAGTGCTTCAGGGATGGTCCCGAGCTCCTACAATGAGCAGTTCTTC. Translating it yields CASSASGMVPSSYNEQFF.

This chain links TRBV7-2 with TRBJ2-5, with a weak D call TRBD2 (6 bases). V was cut by 5 bases and J by 2 bases, with 12 bases left in between. The CDR3 has 14 residues. CDR1 is SGHTA and CDR2 is FQGNSA in the germline V gene. The CDR3 here is CASSLLGLQETQYF. DNA for the CDR3: TGTGCCAGCAGCCTGTTAGGACTACAAGAGACCCAGTACTTC.

This chain links TRBV7-2 with TRBJ2-7; D is ambiguous. Germline V gene lookup returns CDR1 SGHTA and CDR2 FQGNSA. The CDR3 runs to 14 residues. Trimming stripped 5 bases from V and 1 base from J, with 12 bases between. DNA for the CDR3: TGTGCCAGCAGCCAAGGTTGGGTATCCTACGAGCAGTACTTC. Translating gives CASSQGWVSYEQYF.

This chain links TRBV7-9 with TRBJ1-5; TRBD1 is a possible D gene (6 bases). Germline loops: CDR1 SEHNR, CDR2 FQNEAQ (reference sequence). This CDR3 region has 16 residues. The V and J ends lost 3 bases and 4 bases respectively, with 16 bases between them. The CDR3 bases are TGTGCCAGCAGCTTTTCCGGGGGGCGATGGAATCAGCCCCAGCATTTT. It specifies CASSFSGGRWNQPQHF.

The rearrangement joins TRBV6-1 to TRBJ1-5; 7 bases are a match to TRBD1. This CDR3 is built from 13 residues. Germline CDR1 reads MNHNS; CDR2 reads SASEGT. V was clipped by 7 bases and J by 5 bases; unmatched bases: 5. This CDR3 is CASKAQGHQPQHF. The CDR3, as DNA: TGTGCCAGCAAGGCACAGGGGCATCAGCCCCAGCATTTT.

The gene calls are TRBV28 and TRBJ1-2; 7 bases map to TRBD1. Trimming at V came to 4 bases and at J to 4 bases, leaving 12 bases not matched to a gene. Per germline, CDR1 MDHEN and CDR2 SYDVKM. The CDR3 runs 16 residues. The CDR3 DNA reads as TGTGCCAGCAGTTCCCATCCGGGACAGCTCATCTATGGCTACACCTTC. Protein: CASSSHPGQLIYGYTF.

The chain uses TRBV9 and TRBJ2-7, with 10 bases that match TRBD1. V lost 4 bases and J lost 3; bases outside the gene matches: 1. From germline, CDR1 is SGDLS and CDR2 YYNGEE. This CDR3 has 13 residues. The CDR3 sequence: CASSRTGGYEQYF. In DNA, the CDR3 is TGTGCCAGCAGCCGGACAGGGGGCTACGAGCAGTACTTC.

This clone has a handful of counts. V is TRBV5-6 and J is TRBJ2-5; 15 nucleotides align to TRBD2. The CDR3 totals 15 residues. The germline V gene encodes CDR1 SGHDT and CDR2 YYEEEE. V dropped 3 bases and J dropped 7; count of bases not matched to a gene: 4. In DNA form, the CDR3 reads TGTGCCAGCAGCTGGGGACTAGCGGGGGGCGGGACCCAGTACTTC. Protein sequence: CASSWGLAGGGTQYF.

This sequence joins TRBV7-9 and TRBJ2-1; a weak D match, TRBD1 (5 bases). This CDR3 is 15 amino acids long. V lost 4 bases to trimming and J lost 5 bases, with 15 bases between them. Germline CDR1 SEHNR, CDR2 FQNEAQ (reference sequence). The CDR3 sequence: CASSSTLDRNNEQFF. The CDR3 DNA reads TGTGCCAGCAGCTCCACCCTAGACAGAAACAATGAGCAGTTCTTC.

CDR3 residues: CASSFGTGDTEAFF. The CDR3, as DNA: TGTGCCAGCAGCTTCGGGACAGGGGACACTGAAGCTTTCTTT. The J gene is TRBJ1-1, the V gene TRBV5-4; 10 bases align to TRBD1. Germline CDR1 SGHNT, CDR2 YYREEE (reference sequence). The V and J ends lost 2 bases and 3 bases, in that order; junction bases with no gene match: 1. The CDR3 is 14 residues long.

The rearrangement uses TRBV5-1 and TRBJ2-3, with 9 bases aligning to TRBD1. Germline V CDR1 and CDR2: SGHRS, YFSETQ. The CDR3 is made up of 15 amino acids. V lost 5 bases, J lost 2 bases, and 6 bases stayed unmatched. CDR3 sequence: CASSSGTGPTDTQYF. CDR3 coding DNA: TGCGCCAGCAGTTCCGGGACAGGGCCCACAGATACGCAGTATTTT.

This clone was detected once. CDR3 in DNA: TGTGCCAGCAGCATACTAGCGGGGGGTAAATACAATGAGCAGTTCTTC. Translating it yields CASSILAGGKYNEQFF. The rearrangement uses TRBV11-2 and TRBJ2-1; 12 nucleotides align to TRBD2. CDR1 and CDR2 from the germline V gene are SGHAT and FQNNGV. This CDR3 contains 16 residues. Unmatched junction bases numbered 6, after V lost 5 bases and J lost 4 bases. The variable domain in full, completed from reference TRBV11-2 and TRBJ2-1, reads EAGVAQSPRYKIIEKRQSVAFWCNPISGHATLYWYQQILGQGPKLLIQFQNNGVVDDSQLPKDRFSAERLKGVDSTLKIQPAKLEDSAVYLCASSILAGGKYNEQFFGPGTRLTVL.